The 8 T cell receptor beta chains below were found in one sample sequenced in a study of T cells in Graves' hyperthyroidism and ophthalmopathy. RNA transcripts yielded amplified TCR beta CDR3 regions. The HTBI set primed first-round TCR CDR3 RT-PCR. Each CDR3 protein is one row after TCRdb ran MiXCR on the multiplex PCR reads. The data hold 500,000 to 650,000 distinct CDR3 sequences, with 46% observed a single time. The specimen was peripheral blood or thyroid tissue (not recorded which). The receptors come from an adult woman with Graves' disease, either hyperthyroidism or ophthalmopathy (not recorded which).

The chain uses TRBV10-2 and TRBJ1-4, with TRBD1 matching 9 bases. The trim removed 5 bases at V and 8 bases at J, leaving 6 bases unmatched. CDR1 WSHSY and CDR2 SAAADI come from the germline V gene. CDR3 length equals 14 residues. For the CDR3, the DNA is TGCGCCAGCAGTTCGCCGGACAGGGGAGAAAAACTGTTTTTT. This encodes CASSSPDRGEKLFF.

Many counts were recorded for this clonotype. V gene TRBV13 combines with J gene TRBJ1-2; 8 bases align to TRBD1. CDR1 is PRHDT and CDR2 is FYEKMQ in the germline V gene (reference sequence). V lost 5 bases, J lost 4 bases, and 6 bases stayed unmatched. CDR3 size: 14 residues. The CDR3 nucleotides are TGTGCCAGCAGCCCCAAAACAGGGGGCTATGGCTACACCTTC. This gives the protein CASSPKTGGYGYTF.

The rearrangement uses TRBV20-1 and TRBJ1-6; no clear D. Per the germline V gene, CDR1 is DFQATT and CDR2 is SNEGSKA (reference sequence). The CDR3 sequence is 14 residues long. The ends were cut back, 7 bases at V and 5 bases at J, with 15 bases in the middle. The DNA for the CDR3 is TGCAGTGTGGCCCCCGGAGGAGATAATTCACCCCTCCACTTT. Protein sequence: CSVAPGGDNSPLHF.

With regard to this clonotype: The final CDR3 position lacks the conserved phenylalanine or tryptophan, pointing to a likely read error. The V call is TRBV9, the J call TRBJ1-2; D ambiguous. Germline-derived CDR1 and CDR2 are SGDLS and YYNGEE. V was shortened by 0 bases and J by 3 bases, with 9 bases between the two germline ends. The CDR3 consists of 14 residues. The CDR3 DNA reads TGTGCCAGCAGCGTAGCGGATTTCGACTATGGCTACACCCTC. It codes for CASSVADFDYGYTL.

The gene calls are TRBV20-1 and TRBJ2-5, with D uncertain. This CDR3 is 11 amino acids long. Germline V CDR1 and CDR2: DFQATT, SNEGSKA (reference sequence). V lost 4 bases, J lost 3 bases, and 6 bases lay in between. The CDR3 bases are TGCAGTGCTACGAGAGAAGAGACCCAGTACTTC. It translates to CSATREETQYF.

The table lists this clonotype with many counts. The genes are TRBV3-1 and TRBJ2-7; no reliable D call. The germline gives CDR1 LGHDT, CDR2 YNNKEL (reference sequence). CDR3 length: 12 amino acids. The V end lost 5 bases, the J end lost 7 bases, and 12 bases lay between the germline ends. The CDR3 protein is CASSIALTEQYF. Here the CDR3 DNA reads TGTGCCAGCAGCATAGCCCTTACGGAGCAGTACTTC.

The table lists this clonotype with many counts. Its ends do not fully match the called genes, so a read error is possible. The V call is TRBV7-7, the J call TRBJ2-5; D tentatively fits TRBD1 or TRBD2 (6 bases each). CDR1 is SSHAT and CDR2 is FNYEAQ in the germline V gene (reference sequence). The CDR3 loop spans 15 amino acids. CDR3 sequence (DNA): TGTGCTAGCAGCTTGGGGGGACATAGCCCAGAGACCCAGTACTTC. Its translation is CASSLGGHSPETQYF.

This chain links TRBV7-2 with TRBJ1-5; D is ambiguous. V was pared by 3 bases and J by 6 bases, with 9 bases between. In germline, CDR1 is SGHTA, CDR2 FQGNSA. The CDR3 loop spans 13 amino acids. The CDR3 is CASSLFEIQPQHF. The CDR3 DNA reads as TGTGCCAGCAGCTTGTTTGAGATTCAGCCCCAGCATTTT.